This T cell receptor (beta chain) was identified during a study of blood T cell repertoires in COVID-19. Study-level information: Samples taken during acute and convalescent COVID-19 were collected in the United States, Italy and Spain.

The table came from immunoSEQ multiplex PCR; TCRdb's copy has only in-frame clones and leaves some out. This table holds roughly 80,000 clones, 88% found once. CDR1 is SGDLS, CDR2 YYNGEE, per germline. CDR3 length: 14 residues. V trimming: 3 bases; J trimming: 9 bases; junction bases outside the gene matches: 10. This chain links TRBV9 with TRBJ2-7, with TRBD1 matching 9 bases. This receptor was taken from a woman aged 80 or over with acute or convalescent COVID-19. Material for sequencing was peripheral blood. The CDR3 coding sequence is TGTGCCAGCAGCGCCGGGACAGGGAATGTATGGCAGTACTTC. Translating gives CASSAGTGNVWQYF.